Below, 29 T cell receptor beta chains from the same sample are listed, as sequenced in a study of Ad26.COV2.S vaccination and SARS-CoV-2 variants. Treatment indicated: around 19 received Ad26.COV2.S at low or high dose, single or two shots; about five received placebo; per-sample allocation not given. Samples came from day 63 after the first vaccine or placebo injection. Clones were sequenced by immunoSEQ multiplex PCR, and TCRdb holds only the in-frame ones, with some missing. The table has 410,000 or so clones, 92% seen once. The material sequenced was peripheral blood, taken in a trial of Ad26.COV2.S vaccine versus placebo. These receptor sequences come from a person aged 18 to 59 who received the Ad26.COV2.S COVID-19 vaccine or a placebo.

Only one count was recorded for this clone. The chain combines TRBV6-1 with TRBJ2-5; 7 bases are shared with TRBD1. V gave up 5 bases and J gave up 1 base; unmatched junction bases: 10. Germline loops: CDR1 MNHNS, CDR2 SASEGT. The CDR3 loop spans 16 amino acids. CDR3 sequence reads: CASSKDAGTAQETQYF. In DNA form, the CDR3 reads TGTGCCAGCAGTAAAGACGCCGGGACAGCCCAAGAGACCCAGTACTTC.

The rearrangement joins TRBV11-2 to TRBJ1-1; 7 bases agree with TRBD1. Germline V lookup: CDR1 SGHAT, CDR2 FQNNGV. This CDR3 comprises 14 residues. The ends lost 5 bases at V and 3 bases at J; junction bases unmatched: 6. The CDR3 region is CASSHRDRDTEAFF. The CDR3 DNA reads as TGTGCCAGCAGCCACAGAGACAGGGACACTGAAGCTTTCTTT.

The genes are TRBV10-2 and TRBJ1-2, with no clear D. Per the germline V gene, CDR1 is WSHSY and CDR2 is SAAADI. The V gene lost 2 bases and the J gene lost 2 bases, with 15 bases spanning the gap. CDR3 length equals 16 residues. CDR3: CASSEPWSILNYGYTF. The CDR3 region has the DNA TGCGCCAGCAGTGAGCCTTGGTCGATCTTAAACTATGGCTACACCTTC.

The V gene is TRBV4-3, the J gene TRBJ1-1; D is ambiguous. V was trimmed by 0 bases and J by 5 bases, leaving 7 bases between them. CDR1 is LGHNA and CDR2 is YSLEER in the germline V gene. The CDR3 contains 13 residues. The CDR3 bases are TGCGCCAGCAGCCAAGACCCTCCTACTGAAGCTTTCTTT. Its translation is CASSQDPPTEAFF.

As to this clone: Given the absence of the conserved phenylalanine or tryptophan at the CDR3 end, a read error is likely. The DNA is left out, because the CDR3 cannot be placed on it with certainty; the CDR3 is given as TCRdb lists it. The chain recombines TRBV13 with TRBJ1-4; TRBD1, the table's D call, lacks a check against the DNA. Germline V gene data show CDR1 as PRHDT and CDR2 as FYEKMQ (reference sequence). From its first to its last residue, the CDR3 has 11 amino acids. This CDR3 reads CASSPPGQRKI.

This sequence joins TRBV10-2 and TRBJ2-7; 8 positions agree with TRBD2. CDR1 and CDR2 from the germline V gene are WSHSY and SAAADI. The CDR3 contains 15 residues. The J segment lost 2 bases and the V segment lost 0 bases, leaving 3 bases of the junction unmatched. The CDR3 sequence: CASSESGGATYEQYF. As DNA, the CDR3 is TGCGCCAGCAGTGAGTCCGGGGGGGCTACCTACGAGCAGTACTTC.

As to this clone: The DNA is left out, because the CDR3 cannot be placed on it with certainty; the CDR3 is given as TCRdb lists it. The rearrangement joins TRBV28 to TRBJ2-4. CDR1 is MDHEN and CDR2 is SYDVKM in the germline V gene. The CDR3 length is 16 residues, termini included. CDR3 sequence: CASSSSGAGDKNIQYF.

DNA for the CDR3: TGTGCCACCAGTGATTCGGCGGGGGCATTCACAGATACGCAGTATTTT. It is translated as CATSDSAGAFTDTQYF. The chain has TRBV24-1 and TRBJ2-3, with D tentatively TRBD2 (7 bases). The length of the CDR3 is 16 residues. V lost 2 bases and J lost 2, with 13 bases in between. Germline CDR1 reads KGHDR; CDR2 reads SFDVKD.

The chain has TRBV2 and TRBJ2-6; D unresolved. The CDR3 has 19 residues. Germline lookup yields CDR1 SNHLY and CDR2 FYNNEI. Trimming removed 2 bases at V and 0 bases at J, with 17 bases between. The CDR3 loop is CASSERVGYFSSGANVLTF. In DNA form, the CDR3 reads TGTGCCAGCAGTGAACGGGTTGGCTATTTCAGCTCTGGGGCCAACGTCCTGACTTTC. Full variable domain (rest looked up from reference TRBV2 and TRBJ2-6): EPEVTQTPSHQVTQMGQEVILRCVPISNHLYFYWYRQILGQKVEFLVSFYNNEISEKSEIFDDQFSVERPDGSNFTLKIRSTKLEDSAMYFCASSERVGYFSSGANVLTFGAGSRLTVL.

The gene calls are TRBV4-3 and TRBJ2-2; D gene ambiguous. The CDR3 runs to 17 residues. The germline gives CDR1 LGHNA, CDR2 YSLEER. V was cut by 0 bases and J by 0 bases, with 11 bases left in between. CDR3 nucleotide sequence: TGCGCCAGCAGCCAAGATCTCGGGTTAGCGAACACCGGGGAGCTGTTTTTT. It yields the protein CASSQDLGLANTGELFF.

The chain recombines TRBV7-2 with TRBJ2-7; 9 nucleotides line up with TRBD1. The CDR3 runs 16 residues. V lost 4 bases, J lost 2 bases, and 9 bases stayed unmatched. Germline CDR1 and CDR2: SGHTA and FQGNSA. The CDR3 coding sequence is TGTGCCAGCAGCTCCACAGGGGGCTTGAAGGCCTACGAGCAGTACTTC. It yields the protein CASSSTGGLKAYEQYF. Looking up the rest from reference TRBV7-2 and TRBJ2-7 gives the full variable domain: GAGVSQSPSNKVTEKGKDVELRCDPISGHTALYWYRQSLGQGLEFLIYFQGNSAPDKSGLPSDRFSAERTGGSVSTLTIQRTQQEDSAVYLCASSSTGGLKAYEQYFGPGTRLTVT.

DNA of the CDR3: TGTGCCAGCAGCTTAAGTCGGCAGGGGGCCGCAGATACGCAGTATTTT. Its protein product is CASSLSRQGAADTQYF. This sequence joins TRBV7-2 and TRBJ2-3; 8 nucleotides line up with TRBD1. CDR1 and CDR2 (germline): SGHTA, FQGNSA. CDR3 length: 16 residues. J gave up 4 bases and V 2 bases, and 8 bases lay outside the gene matches. Complete variable domain (other parts from reference TRBV7-2 and TRBJ2-3): GAGVSQSPSNKVTEKGKDVELRCDPISGHTALYWYRQSLGQGLEFLIYFQGNSAPDKSGLPSDRFSAERTGGSVSTLTIQRTQQEDSAVYLCASSLSRQGAADTQYFGPGTRLTVL.

The rearrangement links TRBV18 to TRBJ1-2, with 9 bases identical to TRBD1. Trimming removed 3 bases from V and 7 bases from J; junction bases left unmatched: 12. This CDR3 contains 16 residues. In germline, CDR1 is KGHSH, CDR2 LQKENI. CDR3 sequence (DNA): TGTGCCAGCTCACCGTGGAAAACAGGGGGCGCGGGTGGCTACACCTTC. Amino acid sequence: CASSPWKTGGAGGYTF.

Note on this clone: The junction departs from germline at one end; a sequencing error may be responsible. The V call is TRBV7-9, the J call TRBJ2-7; D tentatively fits TRBD1 or TRBD2 (5 bases each). CDR3 length equals 12 residues. Germline CDR1 reads SEHNR; CDR2 reads FQNEAQ (reference sequence). The CDR3 sequence is CASSLGVRDGRF. CDR3 nucleotide sequence: TGTGCCAGCAGCTTAGGCGTCCGGGACGGCCGATTC.

The table lists this clone with a count of one. The chain couples TRBV7-2 to TRBJ2-1; TRBD2 matches at 8 bases. V lost 2 bases and J lost 8; bases outside the gene matches: 8. CDR1 and CDR2 from the germline V gene are SGHTA and FQGNSA. This CDR3 spans 15 amino acids. CDR3 bases: TGTGCCAGCAGCTTACGGCGGGGGGCTCTTGATGAGCAGTTCTTC. Translation gives CASSLRRGALDEQFF.

The chain uses TRBV6-6 and TRBJ2-3; no clear D gene. The CDR3 has 16 amino acids. V gave up 0 bases and J gave up 5 bases, with 15 bases separating them. Germline CDR1 reads MNHNY; CDR2 reads SVGAGI (reference sequence). CDR3 nucleotide sequence: TGTGCCAGCAGTTACTCGAGTGGTAGGGCCGGAGATACGCAGTATTTT. It translates to CASSYSSGRAGDTQYF.

The V and J genes are TRBV18 and TRBJ2-1; possible D gene TRBD1, 6 bases. Looked up from germline, CDR1 is KGHSH and CDR2 is LQKENI. Deletions cut 4 bases from V and 2 bases from J, with 9 bases between. The CDR3 contains 14 residues. For the CDR3, the DNA is TGTGCCAGCTCACAACAGGGAGCCTACAATGAGCAGTTCTTC. Protein product: CASSQQGAYNEQFF.

The chain carries TRBV13 and TRBJ2-3; 8 positions agree with TRBD2. The CDR3 is 14 residues long. The germline CDR1 and CDR2 sequences are PRHDT and FYEKMQ (reference sequence). Trimming removed 5 bases from V and 7 bases from J; junction bases left unmatched: 8. The DNA of the CDR3 is TGTGCCAGCAGCCCGGGGGGGCCCCCGAATACGCAGTATTTT. Protein: CASSPGGPPNTQYF.

This clone showed up just once. The chain joins TRBV30 to TRBJ1-1; TRBD1 is a possible D gene (5 bases). V was shortened by 2 bases and J by 0 bases, with 10 bases between the two germline ends. This CDR3 has 14 amino acids. Germline V gives CDR1 GTSNPN, CDR2 SVGIG (reference sequence). Written as DNA, the CDR3 is TGTGCCTGGAGTCCGGGACGAATGAACACTGAAGCTTTCTTT. Translating gives CAWSPGRMNTEAFF.

This CDR3 reads CASSFISGGPGELFF. CDR3 nucleotide sequence: TGTGCCAGCAGTTTCATTAGCGGGGGTCCCGGGGAGCTGTTTTTT. The rearrangement links TRBV27 to TRBJ2-2; 9 positions agree with TRBD2. With V trimmed by 3 bases and J by 6 bases, 5 bases remained unmatched. The CDR3 has 15 residues. The germline V gene encodes CDR1 MNHEY and CDR2 SMNVEV (reference sequence).

The J gene is TRBJ1-4, the V gene TRBV4-3; D gene ambiguous. The CDR3 totals 14 residues. The germline CDR1 and CDR2 sequences are LGHNA and YSLEER. V was pared by 0 bases and J by 8 bases, with 10 bases between. The CDR3 reads CASSQEVPGEKLFF. The DNA for the CDR3 is TGCGCCAGCAGCCAAGAGGTGCCGGGCGAAAAACTGTTTTTT.

The V call is TRBV7-2, the J call TRBJ2-2; the match to TRBD2 covers 10 bases. The J segment lost 1 base and the V segment lost 6 bases, leaving 11 bases of the junction unmatched. Germline lookup yields CDR1 SGHTA and CDR2 FQGNSA. CDR3 size: 18 residues. CDR3 in amino acids: CASRGGSGGFRNTGELFF. As DNA, the CDR3 is TGTGCCAGCAGAGGGGGTAGCGGGGGGTTTAGGAACACCGGGGAGCTGTTTTTT.

The V and J genes are TRBV19 and TRBJ2-1; 10 bases map to TRBD2. There are 13 residues in the CDR3. V shed 5 bases, J shed 10 bases, and the junction held 5 bases outside the gene matches. Germline V gene sequence: CDR1 LNHDA, CDR2 SQIVND (reference sequence). The CDR3 spells CASSVLAGGEQFF. The DNA of the CDR3 is TGTGCCAGTAGTGTCTTAGCGGGGGGAGAGCAGTTCTTC.

This chain links TRBV18 with TRBJ2-7, with D hard to call. The CDR3 spans 11 residues. The V gene's germline CDR1 is KGHSH and CDR2 LQKENI. Trimming cost V 3 bases and J 4 bases, with 4 bases left between them. Written as DNA, the CDR3 is TGTGCCAGCTCACCCGGATACGAGCAGTACTTC. Protein: CASSPGYEQYF.

The chain links TRBV3-1 (or the pseudogene TRBV3-2) to TRBJ2-7; TRBD2 matches at 9 bases. The CDR3 has 16 residues. Unmatched junction bases numbered 11, after V lost 7 bases and J lost 1 base. Germline CDR1 reads LGHDT; CDR2 reads YNNKEL (reference sequence). The CDR3 DNA sequence: TGTGCCAGCATTAGTAGCGGGGGCCCAAATTCCTACGAGCAGTACTTC. It encodes CASISSGGPNSYEQYF.

J is TRBJ2-7 and V is TRBV13; D is ambiguous. Germline V gene sequence: CDR1 PRHDT, CDR2 FYEKMQ (reference sequence). The CDR3 is made up of 14 amino acids. V gave up 1 base and J gave up 3 bases, with 10 bases separating them. CDR3 in amino acids: CASSLEEQFYEQYF. The CDR3 DNA is TGTGCCAGCAGCTTAGAGGAACAGTTCTACGAGCAGTACTTC.

V usage is TRBV13 and J usage is TRBJ2-3, with 8 bases lining up with TRBD1. There are 15 residues in the CDR3. Germline CDR1 reads PRHDT; CDR2 reads FYEKMQ (reference sequence). The ends lost 4 bases at V and 5 bases at J; junction bases unmatched: 8. In DNA, the CDR3 is TGTGCCAGCAGCTCCGGACAGGGCCGTTTAGATACGCAGTATTTT. Amino acid sequence: CASSSGQGRLDTQYF.

The rearrangement joins TRBV11-3 to TRBJ2-1; no reliable D call. This CDR3 comprises 14 residues. V was shortened by 2 bases and J by 4 bases, with 9 bases between the two germline ends. Germline lookup yields CDR1 SGHNT and CDR2 YENEEA. This CDR3 reads CASSLRGVYNEQFF. The CDR3 nucleotides read TGTGCCAGCAGCTTACGCGGAGTTTACAATGAGCAGTTCTTC. Full variable domain (rest looked up from reference TRBV11-3 and TRBJ2-1): EAGVVQSPRYKIIEKKQPVAFWCNPISGHNTLYWYLQNLGQGPELLIRYENEEAVDDSQLPKDRFSAERLKGVDSTLKIQPAELGDSAVYLCASSLRGVYNEQFFGPGTRLTVL.

The chain is built from TRBV7-9 and TRBJ1-6; D is uncertain. Per the germline V gene, CDR1 is SEHNR and CDR2 is FQNEAQ (reference sequence). The CDR3 length is 15 residues. V was clipped by 1 base and J by 0 bases, with 4 bases between them. The CDR3 sequence: CASSLVLSYNSPLHF. CDR3 nucleotides: TGTGCCAGCAGCTTAGTCCTCTCCTATAATTCACCCCTCCACTTT.